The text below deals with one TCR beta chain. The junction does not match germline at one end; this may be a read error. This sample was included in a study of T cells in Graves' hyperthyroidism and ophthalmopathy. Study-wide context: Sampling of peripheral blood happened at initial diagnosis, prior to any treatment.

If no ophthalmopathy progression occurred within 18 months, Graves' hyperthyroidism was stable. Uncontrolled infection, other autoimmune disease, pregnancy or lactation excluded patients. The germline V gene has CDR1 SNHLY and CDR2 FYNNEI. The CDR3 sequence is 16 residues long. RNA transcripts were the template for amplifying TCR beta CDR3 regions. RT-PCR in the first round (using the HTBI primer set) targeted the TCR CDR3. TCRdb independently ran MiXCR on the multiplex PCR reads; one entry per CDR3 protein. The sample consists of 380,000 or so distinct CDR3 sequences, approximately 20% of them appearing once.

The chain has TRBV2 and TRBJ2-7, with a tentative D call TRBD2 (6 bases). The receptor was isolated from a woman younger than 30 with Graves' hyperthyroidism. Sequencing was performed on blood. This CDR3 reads CATSGATGESLDEQYF. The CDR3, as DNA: TGTGCCACCAGTGGTGCAACGGGGGAGAGTCTAGACGAGCAGTACTTC.